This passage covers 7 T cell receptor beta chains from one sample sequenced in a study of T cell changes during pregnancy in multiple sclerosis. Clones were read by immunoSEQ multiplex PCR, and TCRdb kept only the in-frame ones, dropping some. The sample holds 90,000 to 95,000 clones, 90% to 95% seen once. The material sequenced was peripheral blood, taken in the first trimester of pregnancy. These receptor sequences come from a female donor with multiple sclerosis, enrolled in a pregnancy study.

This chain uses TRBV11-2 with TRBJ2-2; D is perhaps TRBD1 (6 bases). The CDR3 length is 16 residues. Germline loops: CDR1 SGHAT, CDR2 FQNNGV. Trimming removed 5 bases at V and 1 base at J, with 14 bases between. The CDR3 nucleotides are TGTGCCAGCAGCCTCTTTGAGGGGGTGAACACCGGGGAGCTGTTTTTT. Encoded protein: CASSLFEGVNTGELFF.

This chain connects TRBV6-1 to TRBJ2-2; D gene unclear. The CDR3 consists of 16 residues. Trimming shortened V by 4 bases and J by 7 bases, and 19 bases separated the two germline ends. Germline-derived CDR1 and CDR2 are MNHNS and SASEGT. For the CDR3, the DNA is TGTGCCAGCAGTGTCGGTGTGAGGAGCGACGACGGGGAGCTGTTTTTT. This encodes CASSVGVRSDDGELFF.

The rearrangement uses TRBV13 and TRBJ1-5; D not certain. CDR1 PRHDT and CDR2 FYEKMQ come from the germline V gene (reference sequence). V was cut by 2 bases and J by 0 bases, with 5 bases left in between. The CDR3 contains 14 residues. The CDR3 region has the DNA TGTGCCAGCAGCTTACCGGGTAGCAATCAGCCCCAGCATTTT. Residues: CASSLPGSNQPQHF.

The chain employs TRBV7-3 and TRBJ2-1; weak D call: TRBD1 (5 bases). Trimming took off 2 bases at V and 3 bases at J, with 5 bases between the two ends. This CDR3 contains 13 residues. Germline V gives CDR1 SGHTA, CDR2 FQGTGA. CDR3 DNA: TGTGCCAGCAGCTTACAGGGCTACAATGAGCAGTTCTTC. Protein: CASSLQGYNEQFF.

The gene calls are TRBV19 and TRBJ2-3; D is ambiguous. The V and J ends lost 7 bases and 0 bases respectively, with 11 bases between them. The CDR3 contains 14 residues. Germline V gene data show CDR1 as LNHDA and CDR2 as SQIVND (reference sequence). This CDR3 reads CASTTQSSTDTQYF. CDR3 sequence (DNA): TGTGCCAGTACTACACAGTCTAGCACAGATACGCAGTATTTT.

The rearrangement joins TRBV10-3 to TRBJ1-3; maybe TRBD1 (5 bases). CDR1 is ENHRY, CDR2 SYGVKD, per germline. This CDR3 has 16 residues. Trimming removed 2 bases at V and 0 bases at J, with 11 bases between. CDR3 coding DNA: TGTGCCATCAGTGAGGGGGTAGGGGCCTCTGGAAACACCATATATTTT. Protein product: CAISEGVGASGNTIYF.

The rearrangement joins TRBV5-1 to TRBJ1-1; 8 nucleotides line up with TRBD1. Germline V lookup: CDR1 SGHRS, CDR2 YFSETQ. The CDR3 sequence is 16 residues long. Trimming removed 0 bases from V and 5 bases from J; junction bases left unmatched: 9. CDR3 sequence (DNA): TGCGCCAGCAGCTTGGAATTGCAGGGGGCGAGGACTGAAGCTTTCTTT. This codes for CASSLELQGARTEAFF.